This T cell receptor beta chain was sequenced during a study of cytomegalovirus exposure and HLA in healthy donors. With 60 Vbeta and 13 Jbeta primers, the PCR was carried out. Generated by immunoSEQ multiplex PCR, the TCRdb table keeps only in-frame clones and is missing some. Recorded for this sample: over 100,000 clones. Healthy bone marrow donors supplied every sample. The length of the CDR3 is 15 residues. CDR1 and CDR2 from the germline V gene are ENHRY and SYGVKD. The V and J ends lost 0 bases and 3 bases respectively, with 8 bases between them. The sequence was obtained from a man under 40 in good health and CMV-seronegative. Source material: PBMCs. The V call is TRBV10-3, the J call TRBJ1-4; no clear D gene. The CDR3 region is CAISESAGSNEKLFF. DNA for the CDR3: TGTGCCATCAGTGAGTCAGCAGGATCTAATGAAAAACTGTTTTTT.